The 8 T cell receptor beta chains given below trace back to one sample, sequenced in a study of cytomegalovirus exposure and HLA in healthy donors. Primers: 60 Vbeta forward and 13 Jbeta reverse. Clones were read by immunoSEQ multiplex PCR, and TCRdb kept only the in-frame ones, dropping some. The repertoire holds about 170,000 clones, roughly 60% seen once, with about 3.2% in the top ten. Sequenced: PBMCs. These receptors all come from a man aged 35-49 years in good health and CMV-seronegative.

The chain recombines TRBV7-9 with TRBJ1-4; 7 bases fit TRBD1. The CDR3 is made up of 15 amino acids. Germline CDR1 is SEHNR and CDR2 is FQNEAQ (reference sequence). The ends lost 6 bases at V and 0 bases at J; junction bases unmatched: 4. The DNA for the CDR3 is TGTGCCAGCAGGAGGGACAGCTCAACTAATGAAAAACTGTTTTTT. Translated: CASRRDSSTNEKLFF.

The CDR3 DNA sequence: TGTGCCAGCAGCCCGGGACAGCGGAACACTGAAGCTTTCTTT. It specifies CASSPGQRNTEAFF. The chain combines TRBV7-6 with TRBJ1-1; 7 bases agree with TRBD1. From germline, CDR1 is SGHVS and CDR2 FNYEAQ. The CDR3 runs 14 residues. V trimming: 5 bases; J trimming: 1 base; junction bases outside the gene matches: 4.

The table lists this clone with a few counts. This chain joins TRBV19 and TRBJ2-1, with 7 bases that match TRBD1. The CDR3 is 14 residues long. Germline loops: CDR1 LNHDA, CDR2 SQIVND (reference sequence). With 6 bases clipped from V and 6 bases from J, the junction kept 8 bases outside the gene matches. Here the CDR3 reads CASSIRDSGNEQFF. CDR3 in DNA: TGTGCCAGTAGCATCCGGGACAGTGGCAATGAGCAGTTCTTC.

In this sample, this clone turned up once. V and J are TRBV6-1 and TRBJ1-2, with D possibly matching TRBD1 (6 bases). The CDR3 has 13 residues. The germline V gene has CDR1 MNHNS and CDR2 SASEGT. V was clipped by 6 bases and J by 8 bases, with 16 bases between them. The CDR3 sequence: CASSFDRWQGYTF. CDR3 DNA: TGTGCCAGCAGCTTCGACAGGTGGCAAGGCTACACCTTC.

The CDR3 protein is CASSSTGFMNTEAFF. CDR3 sequence (DNA): TGTGCCAGCAGTTCCACAGGGTTCATGAACACTGAAGCTTTCTTT. This chain joins TRBV27 and TRBJ1-1; a possible D gene is TRBD1 (6 bases). From germline, CDR1 is MNHEY and CDR2 SMNVEV (reference sequence). The CDR3 sequence is 15 residues long. V lost 4 bases to trimming and J lost 0 bases, with 12 bases between them.

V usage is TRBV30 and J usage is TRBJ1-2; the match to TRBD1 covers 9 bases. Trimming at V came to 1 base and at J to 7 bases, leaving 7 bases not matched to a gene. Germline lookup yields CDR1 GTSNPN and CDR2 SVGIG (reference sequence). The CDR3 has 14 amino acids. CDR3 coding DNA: TGTGCCTGGAGTGCAGGGACAGGGAATTTTGGCTACACCTTC. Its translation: CAWSAGTGNFGYTF.

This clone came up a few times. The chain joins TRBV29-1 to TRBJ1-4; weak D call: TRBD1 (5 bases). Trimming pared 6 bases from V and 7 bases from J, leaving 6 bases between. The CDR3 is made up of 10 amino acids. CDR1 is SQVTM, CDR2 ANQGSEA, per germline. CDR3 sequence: CSVGGEKLFF. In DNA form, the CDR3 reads TGCAGCGTGGGGGGTGAAAAACTGTTTTTT.

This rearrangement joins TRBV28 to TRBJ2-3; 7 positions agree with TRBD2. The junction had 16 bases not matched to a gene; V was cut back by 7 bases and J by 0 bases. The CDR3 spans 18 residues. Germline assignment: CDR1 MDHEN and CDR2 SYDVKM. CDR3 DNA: TGTGCCAGCAATGCCCCGAATTTACTAGCGACCAGCACAGATACGCAGTATTTT. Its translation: CASNAPNLLATSTDTQYF.